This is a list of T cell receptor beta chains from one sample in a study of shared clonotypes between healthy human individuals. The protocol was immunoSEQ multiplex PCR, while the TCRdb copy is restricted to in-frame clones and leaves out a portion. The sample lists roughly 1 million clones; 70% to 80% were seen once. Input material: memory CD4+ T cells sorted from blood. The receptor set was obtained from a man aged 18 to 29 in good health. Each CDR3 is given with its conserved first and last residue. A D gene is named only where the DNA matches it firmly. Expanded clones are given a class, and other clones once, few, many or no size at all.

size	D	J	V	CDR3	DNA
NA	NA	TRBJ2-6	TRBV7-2	CASSDLDRTLVNVLTF	TGTGCCAGCAGCGATTTAGACAGGACTCTAGTCAACGTCCTGACTTTC
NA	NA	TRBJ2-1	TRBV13	CASSPREGRGGEQFF	TGTGCCAGCAGCCCCCGAGAGGGAAGAGGAGGCGAGCAGTTCTTC
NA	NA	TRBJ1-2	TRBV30	CAGLGGGVYGYTF	TGTGCCGGATTAGGAGGCGGAGTCTATGGCTACACCTTC
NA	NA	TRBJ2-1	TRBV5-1	CASSADRNSQQFF	TGCGCCAGCAGCGCCGACAGGAACAGCCAGCAGTTCTTC
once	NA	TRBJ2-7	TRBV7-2	CASSLSSGRGQNF	TGTGCCAGCAGCTTAAGTTCGGGACGTGGGCAGAACTTC
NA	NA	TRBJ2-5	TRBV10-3	CAISRGGDSQETQYF	TGTGCCATCAGTCGAGGGGGGGACAGTCAAGAGACCCAGTACTTC
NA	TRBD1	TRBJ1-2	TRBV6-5	CASTATGGTYGYTF	TGTGCCAGCACCGCGACAGGGGGGACATACGGCTACACCTTC
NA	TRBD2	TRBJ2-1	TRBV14	CASSQILAAPNNEQFF	TGTGCCAGCAGCCAGATACTAGCGGCACCAAACAATGAGCAGTTCTTC
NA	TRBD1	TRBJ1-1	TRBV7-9	CASSSRQGMNTEAFF	TGTGCCAGCAGCAGCCGACAGGGGATGAACACTGAAGCTTTCTTT
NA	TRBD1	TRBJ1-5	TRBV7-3	CASSSDRVVYVNQPQHF	TGTGCCAGCAGCTCCGACAGGGTGGTGTACGTCAATCAGCCCCAGCATTTT
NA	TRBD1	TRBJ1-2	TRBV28	CASSFLTGNYGYTF	TGTGCCAGCAGTTTTCTGACAGGGAACTATGGCTACACCTTC
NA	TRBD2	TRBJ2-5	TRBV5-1	CASSPFLQREFLRETQYF	TGCGCCAGCAGCCCATTTCTCCAGCGGGAGTTTTTGAGGGAGACCCAGTACTTC
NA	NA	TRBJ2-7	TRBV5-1	CASSLSGHPPDEQYF	TGCGCCAGCAGCTTGTCGGGGCACCCCCCGGACGAGCAGTACTTC
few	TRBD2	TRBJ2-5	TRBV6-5	CASRRGAQETQYF	TGTGCCAGCCGGCGGGGGGCTCAAGAGACCCAGTACTTC
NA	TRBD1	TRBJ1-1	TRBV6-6	CASSPTGVPEAFF	TGTGCCAGCAGTCCGACAGGGGTCCCTGAAGCTTTCTTT
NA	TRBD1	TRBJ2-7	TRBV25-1	CASQGTGGRYEQYF	TGTGCCAGCCAAGGGACAGGGGGCAGGTACGAGCAGTACTTC
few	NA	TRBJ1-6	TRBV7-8	CASSRNTRNSPLHF	TGTGCCAGCAGCCGGAATACACGAAATTCACCCCTCCACTTT
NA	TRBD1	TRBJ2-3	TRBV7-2	CASSPGNRGIDTQYF	TGTGCCAGCAGCCCCGGGAACAGGGGAATAGATACGCAGTATTTT
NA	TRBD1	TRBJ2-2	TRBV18	CASSPDRGSTGELFF	TGTGCCAGCTCACCGGACAGGGGGAGCACCGGGGAGCTGTTTTTT
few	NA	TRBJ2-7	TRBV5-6	CASSSVGTLYEQYF	TGTGCCAGCAGCTCGGTGGGAACCCTCTACGAGCAGTACTTC
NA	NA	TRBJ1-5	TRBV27	CASSLVGGGQPQHF	TGTGCCAGCAGTTTGGTCGGGGGCGGGCAGCCCCAGCATTTT
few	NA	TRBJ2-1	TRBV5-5	CASSFGVGGERGHNEQFF	TGTGCCAGCAGCTTCGGTGTCGGAGGGGAGAGGGGACACAATGAGCAGTTCTTC
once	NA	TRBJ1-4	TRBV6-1	CASIEGGRTNEKLFF	TGTGCCAGCATCGAGGGGGGACGAACTAATGAAAAACTGTTTTTT
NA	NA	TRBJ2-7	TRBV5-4	CASSLELVSYEQYF	TGTGCCAGCAGCTTGGAACTAGTCTCCTACGAGCAGTACTTC
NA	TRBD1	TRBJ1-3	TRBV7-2	CASSVSGTGAGNTIYF	TGTGCCAGCAGCGTTTCCGGGACAGGGGCCGGAAACACCATATATTTT
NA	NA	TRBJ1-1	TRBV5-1	CASSLTDHTNTEAFF	TGCGCCAGCAGCTTGACGGATCACACGAACACTGAAGCTTTCTTT
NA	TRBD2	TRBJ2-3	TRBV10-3	CAISHGLAGGEDTQYF	TGTGCCATCAGCCACGGACTAGCGGGAGGGGAAGATACGCAGTATTTT
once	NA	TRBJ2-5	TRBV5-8	CASSLGPSLGKETQYF	TGTGCCAGCAGCCTTGGACCTAGCCTTGGAAAAGAGACCCAGTACTTC
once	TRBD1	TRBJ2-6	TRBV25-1	CASSGRDRGPGANVLTF	TGTGCCAGCAGTGGCCGGGACAGGGGGCCCGGGGCCAACGTCCTGACTTTC
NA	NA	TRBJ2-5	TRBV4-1	CASSQEPYQETQYF	TGCGCCAGCAGCCAAGAACCGTACCAAGAGACCCAGTACTTC
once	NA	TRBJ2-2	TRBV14	CASSQFMSSTGELFF	TGTGCCAGCAGCCAATTTATGAGCAGTACCGGGGAGCTGTTTTTT
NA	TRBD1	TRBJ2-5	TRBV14	CASSQEPDRGYAETQYF	TGTGCCAGCAGCCAAGAGCCGGACAGGGGGTATGCAGAGACCCAGTACTTC
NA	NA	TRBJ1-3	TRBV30	CAWSGGLGSGNTIYF	TGTGCCTGGAGTGGGGGGTTGGGTTCTGGAAACACCATATATTTT
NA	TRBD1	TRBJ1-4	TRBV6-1	CASSEYPPMNQGAQGKLFF	TGTGCCAGCAGTGAATATCCCCCCATGAACCAGGGGGCACAGGGAAAACTGTTTTTT
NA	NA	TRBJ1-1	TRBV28	CASSWGTVSTEAFF	TGTGCCAGCAGCTGGGGGACGGTGAGCACTGAAGCTTTCTTT
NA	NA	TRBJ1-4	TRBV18	CASSPNFNEKLFF	TGTGCCAGCTCGCCTAACTTTAATGAAAAACTGTTTTTT
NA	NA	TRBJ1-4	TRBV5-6	CASSLGGRGEKLFF	TGTGCCAGCAGCTTGGGCGGACGGGGTGAAAAACTGTTTTTT
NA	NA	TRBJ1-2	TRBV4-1	CASSRARASEGGYTF	TGCGCCAGCAGCCGAGCAAGGGCCTCGGAAGGGGGCTACACCTTC
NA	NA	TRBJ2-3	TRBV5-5	CASSLWSTDTQYF	TGTGCCAGCAGCTTATGGAGCACAGATACGCAGTATTTT
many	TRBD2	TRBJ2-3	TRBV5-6	CASSLRSGGVNTQYF	TGTGCCAGCAGCTTGAGGAGCGGGGGGGTAAATACGCAGTATTTT
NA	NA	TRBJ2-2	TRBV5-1	CASSERVDGELFF	TGCGCCAGCAGCGAACGTGTCGACGGGGAGCTGTTTTTT
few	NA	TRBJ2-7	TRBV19	CASSFDSSVYEQYF	TGTGCCAGTAGCTTTGACAGCAGCGTCTACGAGCAGTACTTC
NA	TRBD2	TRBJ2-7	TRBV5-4	CASSLESSGSLSYEQYF	TGTGCCAGCAGCCTGGAGAGTAGCGGGTCCCTCTCCTACGAGCAGTACTTC
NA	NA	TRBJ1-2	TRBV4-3	CASSQAAGFAERDGYTF	TGCGCCAGCAGCCAAGCCGCGGGCTTCGCGGAGCGGGATGGCTACACCTTC
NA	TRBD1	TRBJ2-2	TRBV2	CASSEEQGYTGELFF	TGTGCCAGCAGTGAGGAACAGGGGTACACCGGGGAGCTGTTTTTT
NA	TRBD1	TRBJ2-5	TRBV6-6	CASSPRSTGGKETQYF	TGTGCCAGCAGTCCCCGTTCGACAGGGGGGAAAGAGACCCAGTACTTC
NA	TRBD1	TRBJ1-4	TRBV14	CASSQGDRARLEEKLFF	TGTGCCAGCAGCCAAGGCGACAGGGCCCGTCTAGAAGAAAAACTGTTTTTT
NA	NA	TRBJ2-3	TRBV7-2	CASSPRGQRSTDTQYF	TGTGCCAGCAGCCCCCGGGGCCAGCGGAGCACAGATACGCAGTATTTT
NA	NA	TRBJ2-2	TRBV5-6	CASSLSSGTRTGELFF	TGTGCCAGCAGCCTAAGTTCGGGGACACGCACCGGGGAGCTGTTTTTT
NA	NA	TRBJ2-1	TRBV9	CASSARVINEQFF	TGTGCCAGCAGCGCCCGAGTCATAAATGAGCAGTTCTTC
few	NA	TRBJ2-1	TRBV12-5	CATSPRGYEQFF	TGTGCTACTTCCCCGAGGGGCTATGAGCAGTTCTTC
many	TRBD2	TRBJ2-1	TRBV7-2	CASSLQAGGSNEQFF	TGTGCCAGCAGCTTACAAGCGGGAGGATCGAATGAGCAGTTCTTC